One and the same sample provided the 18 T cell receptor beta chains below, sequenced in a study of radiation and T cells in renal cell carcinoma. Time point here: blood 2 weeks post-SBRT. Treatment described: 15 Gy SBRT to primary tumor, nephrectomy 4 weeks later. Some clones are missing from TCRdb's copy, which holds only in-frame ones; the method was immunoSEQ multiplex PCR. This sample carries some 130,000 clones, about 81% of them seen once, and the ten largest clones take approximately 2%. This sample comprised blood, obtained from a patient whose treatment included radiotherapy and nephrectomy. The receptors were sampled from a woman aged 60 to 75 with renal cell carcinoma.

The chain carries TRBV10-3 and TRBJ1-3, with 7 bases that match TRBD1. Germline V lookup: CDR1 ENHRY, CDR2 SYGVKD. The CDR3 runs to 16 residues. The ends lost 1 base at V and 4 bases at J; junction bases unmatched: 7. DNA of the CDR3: TGTGCCATCAGTGAGTTAGGGGGCGCCTCCGGAAACACCATATATTTT. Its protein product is CAISELGGASGNTIYF.

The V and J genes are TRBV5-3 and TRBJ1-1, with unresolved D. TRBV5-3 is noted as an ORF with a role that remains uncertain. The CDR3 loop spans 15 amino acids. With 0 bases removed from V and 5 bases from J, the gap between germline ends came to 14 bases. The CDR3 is CARSLAGPGGTEAFF. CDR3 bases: TGTGCCAGAAGCTTGGCCGGGCCCGGCGGGACTGAAGCTTTCTTT.

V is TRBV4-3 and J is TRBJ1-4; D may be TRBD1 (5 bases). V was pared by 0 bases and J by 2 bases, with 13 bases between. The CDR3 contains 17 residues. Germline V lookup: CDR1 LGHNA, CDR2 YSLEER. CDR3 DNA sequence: TGCGCCAGCAGCCAAGATCTTTGGGGGGTTACTAATGAAAAACTGTTTTTT. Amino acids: CASSQDLWGVTNEKLFF.

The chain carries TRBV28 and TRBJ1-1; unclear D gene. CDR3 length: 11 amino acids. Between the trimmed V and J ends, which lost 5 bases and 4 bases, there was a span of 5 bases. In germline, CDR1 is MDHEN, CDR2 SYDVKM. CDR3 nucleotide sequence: TGTGCCAGCAGTGAAGTCACTGAAGCTTTCTTT. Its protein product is CASSEVTEAFF.

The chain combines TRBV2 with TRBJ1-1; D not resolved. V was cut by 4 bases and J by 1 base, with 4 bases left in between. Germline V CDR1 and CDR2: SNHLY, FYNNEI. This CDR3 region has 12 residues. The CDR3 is CASSGQNTEAFF. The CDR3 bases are TGTGCCAGCAGTGGACAGAACACTGAAGCTTTCTTT.

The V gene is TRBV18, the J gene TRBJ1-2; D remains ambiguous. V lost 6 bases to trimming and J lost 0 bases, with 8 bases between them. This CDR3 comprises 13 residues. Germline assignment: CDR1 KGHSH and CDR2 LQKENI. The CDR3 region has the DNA TGTGCCAGCTCCCCTGACCCTAACTATGGCTACACCTTC. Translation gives CASSPDPNYGYTF. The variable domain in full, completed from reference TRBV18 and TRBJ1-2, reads NAGVMQNPRHLVRRRGQEARLRCSPMKGHSHVYWYRQLPEEGLKFMVYLQKENIIDESGMPKERFSAEFPKEGPSILRIQQVVRGDSAAYFCASSPDPNYGYTFGSGTRLTVV.

The CDR3, as DNA: TGTGCCTGGAGTGTGGAACAGGGGGGGGCTTTCTTT. Its translation: CAWSVEQGGAFF. The chain links TRBV30 to TRBJ1-1; 8 bases line up with TRBD1. Germline-derived CDR1 and CDR2 are GTSNPN and SVGIG (reference sequence). V lost 0 bases and J lost 11; bases outside the gene matches: 5. The CDR3 is made up of 12 amino acids.

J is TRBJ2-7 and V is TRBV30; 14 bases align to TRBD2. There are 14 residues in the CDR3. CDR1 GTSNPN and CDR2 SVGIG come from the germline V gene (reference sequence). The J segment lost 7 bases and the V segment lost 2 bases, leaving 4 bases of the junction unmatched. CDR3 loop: CAWSIGLAGGEQYF. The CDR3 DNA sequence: TGTGCCTGGAGTATCGGACTAGCGGGAGGAGAGCAGTACTTC.

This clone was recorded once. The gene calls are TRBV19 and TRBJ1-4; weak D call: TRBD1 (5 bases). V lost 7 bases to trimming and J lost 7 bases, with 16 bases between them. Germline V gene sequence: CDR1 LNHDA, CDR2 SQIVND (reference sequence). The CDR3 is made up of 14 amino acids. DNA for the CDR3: TGTGCCAGTAAGAATAGGGGCGAGGGTGAAAAACTGTTTTTT. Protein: CASKNRGEGEKLFF.

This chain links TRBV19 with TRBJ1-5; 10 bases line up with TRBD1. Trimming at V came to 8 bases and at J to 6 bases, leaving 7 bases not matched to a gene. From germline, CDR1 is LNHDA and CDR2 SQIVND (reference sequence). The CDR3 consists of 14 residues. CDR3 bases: TGTGCCAGTGGAAGACAGGGGGCGGGTCAGCCCCAGCATTTT. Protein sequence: CASGRQGAGQPQHF.

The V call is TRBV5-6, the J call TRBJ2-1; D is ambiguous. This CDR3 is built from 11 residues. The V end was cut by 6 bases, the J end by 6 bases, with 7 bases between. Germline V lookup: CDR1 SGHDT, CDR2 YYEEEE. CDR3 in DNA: TGTGCCAGCACCTGGTCCAATGAGCAGTTCTTC. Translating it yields CASTWSNEQFF.

The CDR3, as DNA: TGTGCCAGCAGCCCCGACATGTGGGGCTACACCTTC. Its translation: CASSPDMWGYTF. This chain links TRBV7-9 with TRBJ1-2; D remains unclear. Trimming left V 5 bases short and J 8 bases short, with 12 bases between. CDR1 is SEHNR and CDR2 is FQNEAQ in the germline V gene (reference sequence). The CDR3 spans 12 residues.

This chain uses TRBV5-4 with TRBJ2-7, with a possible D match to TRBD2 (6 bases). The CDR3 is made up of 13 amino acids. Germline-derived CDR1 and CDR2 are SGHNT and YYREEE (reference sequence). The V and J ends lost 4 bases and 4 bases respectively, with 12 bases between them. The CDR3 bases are TGTGCCAGCAGCATGGGGGGTCCGTACGAGCAGTACTTC. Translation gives CASSMGGPYEQYF.

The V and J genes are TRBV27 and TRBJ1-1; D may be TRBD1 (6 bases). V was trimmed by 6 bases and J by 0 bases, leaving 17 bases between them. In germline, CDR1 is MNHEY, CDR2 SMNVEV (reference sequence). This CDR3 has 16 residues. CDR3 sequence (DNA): TGTGCCAGCAGCAAAACGGGGGCCGGTTTGAACACTGAAGCTTTCTTT. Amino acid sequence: CASSKTGAGLNTEAFF.

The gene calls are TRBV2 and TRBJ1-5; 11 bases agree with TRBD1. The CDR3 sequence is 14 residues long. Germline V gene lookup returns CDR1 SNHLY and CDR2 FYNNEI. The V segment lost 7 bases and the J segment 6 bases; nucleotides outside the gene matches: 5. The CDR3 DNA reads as TGTGCCAGCATCGGACAGGGGGCAGGTCAGCCCCAGCATTTT. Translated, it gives CASIGQGAGQPQHF. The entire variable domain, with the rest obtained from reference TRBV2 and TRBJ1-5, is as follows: EPEVTQTPSHQVTQMGQEVILRCVPISNHLYFYWYRQILGQKVEFLVSFYNNEISEKSEIFDDQFSVERPDGSNFTLKIRSTKLEDSAMYFCASIGQGAGQPQHFGDGTRLSIL.

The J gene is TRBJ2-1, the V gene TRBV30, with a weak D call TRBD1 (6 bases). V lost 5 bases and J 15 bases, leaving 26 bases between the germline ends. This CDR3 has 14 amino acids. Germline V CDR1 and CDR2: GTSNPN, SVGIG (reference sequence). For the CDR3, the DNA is TGTGCCTGGGACCCGTCGACCCTAGGACAGTTATCGTTCTTC. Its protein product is CAWDPSTLGQLSFF.

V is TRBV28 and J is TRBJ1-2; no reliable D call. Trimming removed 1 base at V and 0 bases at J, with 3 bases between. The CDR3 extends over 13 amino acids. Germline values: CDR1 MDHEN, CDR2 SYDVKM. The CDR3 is CASSLYPNYGYTF. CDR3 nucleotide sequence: TGTGCCAGCAGTTTATACCCTAACTATGGCTACACCTTC.

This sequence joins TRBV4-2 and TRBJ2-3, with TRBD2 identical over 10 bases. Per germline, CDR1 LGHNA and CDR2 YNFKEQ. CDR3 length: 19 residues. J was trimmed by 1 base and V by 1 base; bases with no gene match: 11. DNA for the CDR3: TGTGCCAGCAGCCAAGGGGTCCTAGCGGGAGCTGAAGGCACAGATACGCAGTATTTT. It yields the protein CASSQGVLAGAEGTDTQYF.